This record looks at one T cell receptor (beta chain) sequence and its context. V was trimmed by 6 bases and J by 0 bases, leaving 19 bases between them. The CDR3 runs 17 residues. Germline V lookup: CDR1 SGDLS, CDR2 YYNGEE. The source material, RNA transcripts, was used to amplify TCR beta CDR3 regions. The HTBI primer set served for first-round RT-PCR of the TCR CDR3. TCRdb reprocessed the multiplex PCR reads via MiXCR and lists one record per CDR3 protein. The data show about 560,000 distinct CDR3 sequences, 15% to 20% seen once. This entry belongs to a study of T cells in Graves' hyperthyroidism and ophthalmopathy. Patients showing uncontrolled infection, other autoimmune disease, pregnancy or lactation were ineligible. The PBMCs were taken from over 9.5 ml of fresh peripheral blood.

Material: blood. The chain employs TRBV9 and TRBJ2-1, with D maybe TRBD2 (6 bases). The receptor's source is a woman aged 18-29 years with Graves' hyperthyroidism. The chain's CDR3 is CASMFFYRGSSYNEQFF. CDR3 nucleotides: TGTGCCAGCATGTTCTTCTATCGGGGGAGCTCCTACAATGAGCAGTTCTTC.